This TCR beta chain originates from a study of T-cell memory formation after mild COVID-19. Findings of the study overall: Clones contracting across day 15 to 85 had a balanced CD4/CD8 profile; later expanding clones leaned CD4+.

A note on this clonotype: Its antigen is as yet unknown.

CDR1 SGHVS and CDR2 FNYEAQ come from the germline V gene. Trimming removed 4 bases from V and 5 bases from J; junction bases left unmatched: 9. The CDR3 loop spans 15 amino acids. With constant-segment primers, 5'RACE yielded cDNA libraries of TCR alpha and TCR beta that carried sample barcodes and UMIs. TCRdb passed the 5' RACE reads through MiXCR, listing each CDR3 protein once. The sample has fewer than 400,000 distinct CDR3 sequences; 16% are singletons. J is TRBJ2-5 and V is TRBV7-6; 8 nucleotides line up with TRBD1. This clonotype was obtained from a man between 18 and 35 years old who had mild COVID-19 (a few samples of this study predate the infection). Cell type and time point are not known. The sample comprised PBMCs or a T cell subset sorted from them (not recorded which). CDR3 DNA sequence: TGTGCCAGCAGCTCAAGCAGGGGGCGCGCCGAGACCCAGTACTTC. It yields the protein CASSSSRGRAETQYF.